This T cell receptor beta chain appears in the sequencing data of a study of blood T cell repertoires in COVID-19. Whole-study context: Whether acute or convalescent, the COVID-19 samples came from the United States, Italy and Spain. T cells, B-cell-depleted T cells, or PBMCs provided the cDNA or gDNA that served as material.

In the authors' methods: Estimation of nucleated cell counts was performed using reference gene primer amplification. Assay: immunoSEQ multiplex PCR; the TCRdb copy retains only in-frame clones and omits some. Clone size and V and J calls were adopted from that table, with D and trimming inferred from the DNA. The sample includes 150,000 or so clones, just under 85% of them seen just once. The ends lost 4 bases at V and 1 base at J; junction bases unmatched: 4. Looked up from germline, CDR1 is LGHDT and CDR2 is YNNKEL (reference sequence). The CDR3 has 15 residues. The sequenced material came from peripheral blood. V and J are TRBV3-1 (or the pseudogene TRBV3-2) and TRBJ2-7; 10 bases align to TRBD1. The origin of this receptor is a woman between 40 and 55 years old with active or convalescent COVID-19. Written as DNA, the CDR3 is TGTGCCAGCAGCCCGGGACAGGGGCGATCCTACGAGCAGTACTTC. Translating gives CASSPGQGRSYEQYF.